This T cell receptor beta chain is drawn from a study of cytomegalovirus exposure and HLA in healthy donors (dated by TCRdb to about 2017). About the study as a whole: In an earlier analysis of approximately 640 of the donors, around 290 Gb of sequence data and some 100 million unique TCR beta sequences from 150 million to 200 million T cells were reported. Roughly 300 gigabases of sequencing data and around 85 million unique TCR sequences made up an early release that covered over 550 HLA-typed donors. Among the roughly 410 genotyped donors, approximately 77% belonged to the genetic ancestry cluster associated with self-reported Caucasian donors. The study was designed to test whether signatures of past pathogen exposure could be identified by cataloging public T cell receptors. Using immunosequencing, the study profiled T cell repertoires from about 610 subjects and related those repertoires to cytomegalovirus serostatus. A separate validation cohort of some 130 different subjects was used in addition to the 666-subject first cohort. To predict cytomegalovirus infection status, the study combined high-throughput TCR immunosequencing, statistical association of individual TCRs with disease status, and machine learning. To study patterns of TCR occurrence, a later analysis re-analyzed previously published TCR beta repertoires from just over 650 donors and added high-resolution HLA genotyping. In the later analysis, no new phenotypic data were used to find candidate immune exposures; instead, reliance was placed on TCR beta sequences and their occurrence across donors. An earlier analysis of 587 of the donors applied high-throughput TCR beta sequencing to assess whether each TCR beta V gene segment acted as functional or pseudogenic. Alongside the repertoire data, information on donor age, sex, ethnicity and CMV serostatus was compiled. A later genetic analysis took genome-wide SNP genotypes for 398 of the 666 donors and used that subset as a discovery cohort. All discovery cohort repertoires had been generated using a single sequencing platform. Class I and class II HLA loci were covered by the typing at four-digit resolution. Typing coverage differed by locus: A, B, C, DRB1 and DQB1 were typed in about 620-640 donors, DQA1 in 522, DPA1 in 606, and DPB1 in roughly 450. Roughly 5 DR-DQ haplotypes were handled as single units for association and clustering, since linkage in the cohort was strong. Among 300 to 450 genotyped donors of the cohort, an average of about 240,000 unique TCR beta nucleotide sequences were sequenced per donor, roughly a sixth of them non-productive.

The cohort comprised several hundred healthy bone marrow donors. At the time of sampling, all cohort members were nominally healthy, though unrecorded immune exposures were likely present. The donor tested CMV seropositive and was one of the 289 seropositive cohort members. A peripheral blood sample was collected from each donor, and TCR beta sequencing was performed on peripheral blood mononuclear cells. The Qiagen DNeasy Blood Extraction Kit was used to extract genomic DNA from the blood cell samples. As for this clone: Its antigen is not yet known. There are no base qualities to consult, and no much larger clone falls within one base.

Inclusive of the bounding cysteine and phenylalanine, the CDR3 is 13 residues long. Only the CDR3 DNA is retained, 39 bases long and in frame from the first base. Via the germline V gene, CDR1 is SGHVS and CDR2 FNYEAQ. The trim is 5 bases for V and 12 bases for J, with a gap of 17 bases between the germline ends. The full study reports these points: According to a later analysis, most CMV-associated TCR beta chains appeared to be HLA-restricted, and the HLA associations seemed to be driven largely by CMV exposure. CMV serostatus was the only immune exposure information available for the cohort. A later analysis reported that several top co-occurrence clusters appeared linked to parvovirus B19, influenza, CMV and Epstein-Barr virus. The classifier was reported to diagnose cytomegalovirus status with high specificity and sensitivity in both the original cohort and the validation cohort. At a false discovery rate of 0.05, a later analysis linked under 20,000 TCR beta sequences to specific HLA alleles. According to the authors, the approach could potentially be generalized to other disease states and immunological phenotypes. Presence/absence analyses assumed roughly uniform sequencing depth across donors, an assumption that may not hold. V-gene and J-gene trimming of TCR beta chains was associated with a missense DCLRE1C variant in a later genetic analysis, and the association was replicated in an independent cohort. In the study, 150 to 200 TCR beta chains were listed as associated with cytomegalovirus. In a later analysis, HLA-associated TCR beta chains showed more clonal expansion and lower generation probabilities than non-associated chains that were equally common. Correlated functional status among segregating V segments might be attributable to linkage disequilibrium, but an unknown experimental factor could not be ruled out. According to a later genetic analysis, donors in an Asian-associated ancestry cluster had fewer N-insertions in productive TCRs than the approximately 630-donor mean. Some IMGT-functional V segments, including TRBV6-2 and TRBV6-3, could not be told apart with the 87-base-pair reads, so those segments were excluded. Broadly in line with IMGT annotations, most TCR beta V segments showed up in productive rearrangements about 87% or about 30% of the time in an earlier analysis of several hundred of the donors. A group of highly shared sequence variants was considered likely to be a technical artifact of the sequencing pipeline. According to a later analysis, TCR association rates differed among HLA loci, with DRB1 alleles showing the most associated TCRs and HLA-C alleles showing the fewest. Approximately 16 rarely observed V segments, including chromosome 9 orphons, were excluded from the earlier analysis of about 610 of the donors because counts were too low. HLA typing was unavailable for some donors at each locus, so association tests used only the typed subset. A further reported finding was that TCR beta sequences accurately predicted the HLA-A and HLA-B alleles for most subjects in the first cohort. In this cohort, only TCR beta chains were sequenced, and detectable features were limited by the absence of alpha or paired-chain data. When HLA alleles, especially DR and DQ, strongly co-occurred, TCR associations were difficult to assign to individual alleles. Most TCR sequences were seen in very few donors, while some public TCRs were found in many individuals. Three of the identified cytomegalovirus-associated TCR beta chains were confirmed in vitro to be specific for cytomegalovirus antigens.

Library prep was done by the immunoSEQ multiplex PCR assay. A mixture of 60 forward primers for TCR Vbeta segments and 13 reverse primers for TCR Jbeta segments was used in the multiplex PCR. The CDR3 region of rearranged TCR beta genes was amplified from genomic DNA by a multiplex PCR assay. Amplified TCR beta libraries were sequenced as 87-base-pair reads on the Illumina HiSeq System. Under the source paper's analysis protocol: A later analysis tallied roughly 78 million unique TCR beta chains across the 610 or so repertoires, and about 12 million of those chains were shared by two or more donors. Raw reads were error-corrected and collapsed into unique sequences with a nearest-neighbor algorithm that merged closely related sequences to remove PCR and sequencing errors. CDR3 sequences were aligned to IMGT reference sequences to assign V, D and J gene segments. For a sequence to be retained, a match of at least six nucleotides was required to both a V gene segment and a J gene segment. Rearrangements were called productive when the CDR3 lacked stop codons and stayed in frame with V and J; all others were non-productive. Following IMGT convention, CDR3 was defined as the stretch from the second conserved V-encoded cysteine to the conserved J-encoded phenylalanine. Sequences without an unambiguous match to a single V gene segment were excluded from the earlier analysis of approximately 600 of the donors. In an earlier analysis of some 590 of the donors, V segments were called functional above 56.7% productive rearrangements and were called segregating when the between-donor standard deviation exceeded 5%. A statistical classification framework was built to diagnose cytomegalovirus status from the catalog of TCR beta chain sequences. In a later analysis, V and J genes were assigned by comparing TCR nucleotide sequences against IMGT/GENE-DB human TR gene sequences. Using the TCRdist pipeline, a later analysis assigned CDR3 sequences along with most-parsimonious VDJ recombination scenarios. In a later analysis, every TCR beta chain was defined by the combination of its CDR3 amino acid sequence and its V-gene family, and reads without a unique V-gene family were dropped. As a way to deal with suspected cross-contamination and a sequencing artifact, a later analysis dropped approximately 570 nucleotide sequences that were highly shared and had low generation probability. In a later analysis, a clonal expansion index for each public chain was calculated from normalized within-repertoire ranks of inferred template counts. In a later analysis, generation probabilities were computed using a VDJ recombination model fitted to out-of-frame rearrangements, and the results were checked against IGoR. In a later analysis, hypergeometric tests were used to score TCR-TCR, TCR-HLA and TCR-CMV co-occurrence, with a repertoire-size bias correction applied to TCR pairs. In a later analysis, false discovery rates were estimated by permuting HLA or CMV assignments 20 times. In a later analysis, co-occurring TCRs were grouped with DBSCAN, and TCRdist sequence similarity was added when clustering was performed within HLA-allele-positive subsets. Repertoires with fewer than 30,000 or more than 120,000 public chains, plus five repertoires with anomalous nucleotide sharing, were excluded from co-occurrence clustering. In its TCRdb copy, this immuneACCESS table keeps in-frame sequences only and misses some clones. Where compared with another copy, unresolved V genes explain less than half of these, and the others have no known cause. The V and J calls and clone size come from that table; D and trimming were worked out from the DNA. The sample yields 90,000 to 100,000 clones; approximately 60% were counted once. The ten largest clonotypes hold about 6.3% of the sample.

The sample consisted of PBMCs. This sequence originates from a boy under 18 in good health and CMV-seropositive. The rearranged chain carries TRBV7-6 and TRBJ2-1; the best D guess is TRBD1, with 6 bases matching. The CDR3 sequence is CASSPMLGQPQFF. The nucleotide sequence is given as TGTGCCAGCAGCCCAATGTTAGGACAGCCGCAGTTCTTC.